This T cell receptor (beta chain) was found in a study of post-analysis software for immune sequencing data. For the study at large: The courses of disease that were included comprised relapsing-remitting, secondary progressive and progressive-relapsing multiple sclerosis.

Sequencing libraries made from TCR beta cDNA carried unique molecular identifiers. T cells numbering about 0.85 to 11 million yielded cDNA molecules that totaled roughly 500,000. TCRdb itself ran the PCR reads through MiXCR, one entry per CDR3 protein. The table shows hundreds of thousands of distinct CDR3 sequences, with about 27% occurring only once. This clonotype has more than one count but fewer than ten. Its antigen is undetermined. Trimming removed 3 bases from V and 2 bases from J, with 11 bases in between. In germline, CDR1 is MDHEN, CDR2 SYDVKM. CDR3 size: 15 residues. Regarding the study as a whole: Relative to controls, patients with multiple sclerosis showed significantly lower normalized Chao1 diversity. About five TRBV segments were more frequent in patients than controls; TRBV5-6, TRBV5-1 and TRBV20-1 belonged to this group.

The source material was blood. The receptor comes from a girl aged 5 to 17 with multiple sclerosis. This chain connects TRBV28 to TRBJ2-1; weak D call: TRBD2 (6 bases). In DNA, the CDR3 is TGTGCCAGCAGTTTGGGGGGAGAGACCTACAATGAGCAGTTCTTC. Translation gives CASSLGGETYNEQFF.